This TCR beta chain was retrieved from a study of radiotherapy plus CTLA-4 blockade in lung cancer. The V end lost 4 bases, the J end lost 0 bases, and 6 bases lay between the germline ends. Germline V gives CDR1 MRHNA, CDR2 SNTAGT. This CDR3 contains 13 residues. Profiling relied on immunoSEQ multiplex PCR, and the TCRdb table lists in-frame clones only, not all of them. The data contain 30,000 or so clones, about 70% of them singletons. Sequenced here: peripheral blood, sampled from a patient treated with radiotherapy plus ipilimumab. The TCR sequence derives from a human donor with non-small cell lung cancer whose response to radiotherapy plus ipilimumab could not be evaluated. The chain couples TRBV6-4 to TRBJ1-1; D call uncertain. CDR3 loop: CASSVLMNTEAFF. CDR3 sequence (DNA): TGTGCCAGCAGTGTGCTAATGAACACTGAAGCTTTCTTT.